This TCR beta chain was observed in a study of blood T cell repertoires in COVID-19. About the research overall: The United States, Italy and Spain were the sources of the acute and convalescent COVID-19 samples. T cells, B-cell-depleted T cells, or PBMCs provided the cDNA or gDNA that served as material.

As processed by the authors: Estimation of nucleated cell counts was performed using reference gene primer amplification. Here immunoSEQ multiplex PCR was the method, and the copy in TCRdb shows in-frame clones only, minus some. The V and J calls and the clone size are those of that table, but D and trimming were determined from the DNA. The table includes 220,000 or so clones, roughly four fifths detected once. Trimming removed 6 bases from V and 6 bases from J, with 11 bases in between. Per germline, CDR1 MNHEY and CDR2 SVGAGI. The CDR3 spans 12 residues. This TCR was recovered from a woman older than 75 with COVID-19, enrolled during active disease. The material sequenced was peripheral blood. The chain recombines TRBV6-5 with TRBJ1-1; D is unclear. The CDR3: CASSRRGPEAFF. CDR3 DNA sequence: TGTGCCAGCAGCCGAAGAGGGCCTGAAGCTTTCTTT.